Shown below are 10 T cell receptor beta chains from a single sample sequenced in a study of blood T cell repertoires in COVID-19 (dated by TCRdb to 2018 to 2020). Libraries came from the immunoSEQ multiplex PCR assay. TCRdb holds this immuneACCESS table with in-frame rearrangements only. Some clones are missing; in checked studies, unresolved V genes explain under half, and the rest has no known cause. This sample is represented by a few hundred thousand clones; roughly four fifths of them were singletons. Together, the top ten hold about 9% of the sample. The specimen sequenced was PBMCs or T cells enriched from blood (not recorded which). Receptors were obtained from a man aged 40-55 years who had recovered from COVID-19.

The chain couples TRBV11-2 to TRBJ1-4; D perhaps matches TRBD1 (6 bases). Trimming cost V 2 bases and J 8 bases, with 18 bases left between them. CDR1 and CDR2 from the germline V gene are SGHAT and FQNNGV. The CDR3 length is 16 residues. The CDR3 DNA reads TGTGCCAGCAGCTTATCCTCGGGGGGCTTTCCCGAAAAACTGTTTTTT. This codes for CASSLSSGGFPEKLFF.

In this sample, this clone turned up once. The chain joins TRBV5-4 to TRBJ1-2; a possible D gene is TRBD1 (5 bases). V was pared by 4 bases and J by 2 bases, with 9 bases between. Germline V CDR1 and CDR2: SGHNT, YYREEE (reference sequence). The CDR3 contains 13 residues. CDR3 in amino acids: CASSRTGNYGYTF. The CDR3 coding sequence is TGTGCCAGCAGCCGTACAGGCAACTATGGCTACACCTTC. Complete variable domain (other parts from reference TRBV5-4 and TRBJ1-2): ETGVTQSPTHLIKTRGQQVTLRCSSQSGHNTVSWYQQALGQGPQFIFQYYREEENGRGNFPPRFSGLQFPNYSSELNVNALELDDSALYLCASSRTGNYGYTFGSGTRLTVV.

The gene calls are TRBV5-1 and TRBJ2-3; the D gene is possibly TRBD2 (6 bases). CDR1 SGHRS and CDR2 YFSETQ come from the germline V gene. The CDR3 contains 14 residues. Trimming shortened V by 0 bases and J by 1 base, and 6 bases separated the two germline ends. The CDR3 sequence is CASSLASGTDTQYF. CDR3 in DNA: TGCGCCAGCAGCTTGGCTAGCGGCACAGATACGCAGTATTTT.

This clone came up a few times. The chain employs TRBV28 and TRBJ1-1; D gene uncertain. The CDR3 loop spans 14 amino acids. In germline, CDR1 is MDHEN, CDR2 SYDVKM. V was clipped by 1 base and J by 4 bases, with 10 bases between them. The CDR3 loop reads CASSLLGESTEAFF. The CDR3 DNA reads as TGTGCCAGCAGTTTATTAGGAGAGTCCACTGAAGCTTTCTTT.

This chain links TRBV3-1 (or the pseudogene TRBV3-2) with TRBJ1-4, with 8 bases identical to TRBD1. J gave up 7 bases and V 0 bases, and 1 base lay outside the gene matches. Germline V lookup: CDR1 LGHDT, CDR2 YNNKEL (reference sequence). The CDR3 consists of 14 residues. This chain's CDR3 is CASSQDTGGEKLFF. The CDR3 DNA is TGTGCCAGCAGCCAAGATACAGGGGGTGAAAAACTGTTTTTT.

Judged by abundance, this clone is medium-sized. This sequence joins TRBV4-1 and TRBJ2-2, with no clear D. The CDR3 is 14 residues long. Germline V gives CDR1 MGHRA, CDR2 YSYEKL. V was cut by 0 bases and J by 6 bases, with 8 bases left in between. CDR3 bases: TGCGCCAGCAGCCAAGATCGAACTTCCGGGGAGCTGTTTTTT. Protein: CASSQDRTSGELFF.

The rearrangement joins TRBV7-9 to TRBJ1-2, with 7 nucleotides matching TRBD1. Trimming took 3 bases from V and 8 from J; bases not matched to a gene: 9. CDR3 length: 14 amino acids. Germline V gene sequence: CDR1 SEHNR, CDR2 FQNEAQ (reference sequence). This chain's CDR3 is CASSFTGVAGGYTF. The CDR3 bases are TGTGCCAGCAGCTTTACAGGGGTAGCGGGGGGCTACACCTTC.

CDR3 residues: CATSREMMTDMEEKLFF. DNA of the CDR3: TGTGCCACCAGCAGAGAGATGATGACGGATATGGAGGAAAAACTGTTTTTT. The chain employs TRBV15 and TRBJ1-4; D not certain. The germline V and J ends were trimmed by 0 bases and 8 bases, with 19 bases remaining between them. This CDR3 region has 17 residues. Germline V lookup: CDR1 LNHNV, CDR2 YYDKDF (reference sequence).

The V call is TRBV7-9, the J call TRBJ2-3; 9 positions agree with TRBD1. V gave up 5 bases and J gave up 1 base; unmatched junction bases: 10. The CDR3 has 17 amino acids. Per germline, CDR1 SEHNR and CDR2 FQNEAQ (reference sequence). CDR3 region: CASSPRVRDRGTDTQYF. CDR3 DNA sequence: TGTGCCAGCAGCCCTAGAGTCCGGGACAGGGGCACAGATACGCAGTATTTT.

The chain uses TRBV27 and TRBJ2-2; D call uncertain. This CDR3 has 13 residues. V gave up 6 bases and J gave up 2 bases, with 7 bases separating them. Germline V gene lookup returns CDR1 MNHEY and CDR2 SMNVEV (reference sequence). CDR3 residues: CASSRHNTGELFF. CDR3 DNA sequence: TGTGCCAGCAGCCGACACAACACCGGGGAGCTGTTTTTT.